The clone carrying this T cell receptor (beta chain) came up a few times. The antigen is undetermined. These data are taken from a study of response to subunit inactivated influenza vaccine. TCRdb ran MiXCR on the RT-PCR reads and lists one entry per CDR3 protein. The table includes just over 300,000 distinct CDR3 sequences, roughly 20% detected once. This CDR3 region has 12 residues. Germline V gene lookup returns CDR1 DFQATT and CDR2 SNEGSKA (reference sequence). Trimming took 3 bases from V and 4 from J, leaving 9 bases between them. Broader study findings: Authors suggested seasonal influenza vaccinations each recruit few new T cells.

This TCR derives from a man between 50 and 75 years old who received an inactivated influenza vaccine. The sample consisted of PBMCs from blood, taken less than 22 months after vaccination. The chain joins TRBV20-1 to TRBJ1-1; D is unclear. As DNA, the CDR3 is TGCAGTGCTAGCCGCGGGATCACTGAAGCTTTCTTT. Translating gives CSASRGITEAFF.